Reported below is one TCR beta chain. The antigen is unknown. The data were obtained in a study of T cell responses to AZD1222 COVID-19 vaccine. With 1 base clipped from V and 8 bases from J, the junction kept 13 bases outside the gene matches. The CDR3 contains 17 residues. Germline V gives CDR1 SEHNR, CDR2 FQNEAQ (reference sequence). Second-dose intervals near 4 or 12 weeks were combined. Generated by immunoSEQ multiplex PCR, the TCRdb table keeps only in-frame clones and is missing some. Of 70,000 or so clones listed, around four fifths are singletons. Findings and caveats of the study: Along spike, vaccine-associated CD4 TCRs were found throughout, with dominance at 160-218 and 743-854. AZD1222 recipients seropositive at baseline numbered only five to seven. Clonal diversity may have been underestimated, and the donors were mostly white British, with more females than males.

The sequence came from an adult who received the AZD1222 COVID-19 vaccine. The chain links TRBV7-9 to TRBJ1-2; TRBD1 matches 10 bases. The sample was peripheral blood, taken 28 days after the second AZD1222 dose. The CDR3 coding sequence is TGTGCCAGCAGCTTAGGCCCCTATGGGACAGGGGTGGAAGGCTACACCTTC. Translation gives CASSLGPYGTGVEGYTF.